These 21 T cell receptor beta chains were sequenced from one sample in a study of liver allograft versus peripheral blood T cells. Study details: Recipients' peripheral blood T cell receptor repertoires were compared with those in transplanted livers.

One entry per CDR3 protein, called by TCRdb with MiXCR from the reads. The sample carries roughly 10,000 distinct CDR3 sequences, about 19% recorded once. The receptors shown here come from a human patient who had a liver transplant. The graft donor may be the source of some T cells.

In its sample, this clonotype ranks as medium-sized. The CDR3 spells CASRRGPNGGGQETQYF. The CDR3 DNA reads TGTGCCAGCAGAAGGGGGCCCAACGGAGGGGGCCAAGAGACCCAGTACTTC. V usage is TRBV6-2 or TRBV6-3 and J usage is TRBJ2-5, with a tentative D call TRBD1 (7 bases). Germline CDR1 MNHEY, CDR2 SVGEGT. The CDR3 spans 17 residues. V was clipped by 6 bases and J by 1 base, with 21 bases between them.

With respect to this clonotype: A much larger clone sits a single nucleotide away, making a read error possible. No conserved phenylalanine or tryptophan ends this CDR3, so it is likely a read error. The chain uses TRBV6-1 and TRBJ1-3; D is unclear. The germline V and J ends were trimmed by 3 bases and 0 bases, with 3 bases remaining between them. Germline CDR1 reads MNHNS; CDR2 reads SASEGT. The CDR3 extends over 13 amino acids. The CDR3 nucleotides read TGTGCCAGCAGTGATAGCTCTGGAAACACCATATATTTA. This encodes CASSDSSGNTIYL.

This chain connects TRBV12-3 or TRBV12-4 to TRBJ1-2; 12 nucleotides align to TRBD1. With V trimmed by 8 bases and J by 6 bases, 4 bases remained unmatched. The CDR3 covers 13 residues. CDR3 sequence (DNA): TGTGCCAGCCGAGGGACAGGGGGCCATGGCTACACCTTC. Amino acid sequence: CASRGTGGHGYTF.

The chain carries TRBV12-3 or TRBV12-4 and TRBJ2-7; 8 nucleotides line up with TRBD2. Unmatched junction bases numbered 7, after V lost 5 bases and J lost 4 bases. CDR3 size: 14 residues. CDR3 sequence: CASSPSGGGYEQYF. As DNA, the CDR3 is TGTGCCAGCAGTCCCAGCGGGGGAGGTTACGAGCAGTACTTC.

By share of the sample, this clonotype is medium-sized. The J gene is TRBJ2-1, the V gene TRBV18, with D possibly TRBD2 on 6 matching bases. The germline V and J ends were trimmed by 0 bases and 7 bases, with 7 bases remaining between them. Germline V gene lookup returns CDR1 KGHSH and CDR2 LQKENI. The CDR3 is 13 amino acids. The CDR3 DNA reads TGTGCCAGCTCACCACCGGCGGGAAATGAGCAGTTCTTC. Translated: CASSPPAGNEQFF.

The chain is built from TRBV19 and TRBJ1-5; 8 bases map to TRBD1. The CDR3 sequence is 18 residues long. J was trimmed by 4 bases and V by 4 bases; bases with no gene match: 15. The germline CDR1 and CDR2 sequences are LNHDA and SQIVND (reference sequence). The CDR3 spells CASSKARDRISGNQPQHF. For the CDR3, the DNA is TGTGCCAGTAGTAAGGCCCGGGACAGGATATCCGGAAATCAGCCCCAGCATTTT. The complete variable domain, with remaining parts taken from reference TRBV19 and TRBJ1-5, reads DGGITQSPKYLFRKEGQNVTLSCEQNLNHDAMYWYRQDPGQGLRLIYYSQIVNDFQKGDIAEGYSVSREKKESFPLTVTSAQKNPTAFYLCASSKARDRISGNQPQHFGDGTRLSIL.

On this clonotype itself: Being one base from a much bigger clone, this may be a read error. Lacking the conserved final phenylalanine or tryptophan, this CDR3 likely reflects a read error. The chain couples TRBV27 to TRBJ1-5; D is ambiguous. CDR3 size: 12 residues. Germline values: CDR1 MNHEY, CDR2 SMNVEV (reference sequence). V was pared by 6 bases and J by 7 bases, with 10 bases between. CDR3 protein: CASSPSGQPQHY. For the CDR3, the DNA is TGTGCCAGCAGCCCCTCGGGGCAGCCCCAGCATTAT.

The chain employs TRBV19 and TRBJ1-3; D uncertain. This CDR3 comprises 14 residues. V was pared by 6 bases and J by 2 bases, with 11 bases between. CDR1 is LNHDA and CDR2 is SQIVND in the germline V gene (reference sequence). The DNA for the CDR3 is TGTGCCAGTAGGACCCTCAGAACTGGAAACACCATATATTTT. Translated: CASRTLRTGNTIYF.

A few counts support this clonotype. The chain employs TRBV5-5 and TRBJ1-6; D is possibly TRBD1 (5 bases). Per the germline V gene, CDR1 is SGHKS and CDR2 is YYEKEE (reference sequence). The CDR3 runs 14 residues. V gave up 0 bases and J gave up 10 bases, with 11 bases separating them. DNA for the CDR3: TGTGCCAGCAGCTTGGCCCGGGACTTGTCACCCCTCCACTTT. It encodes CASSLARDLSPLHF.

This clonotype has only a few counts. The J gene is TRBJ1-5, the V gene TRBV19, with 7 bases identical to TRBD1. This CDR3 is built from 15 residues. With V trimmed by 2 bases and J by 7 bases, 8 bases remained unmatched. The germline gives CDR1 LNHDA, CDR2 SQIVND (reference sequence). CDR3 nucleotides: TGTGCCAGTAGTATACAAGACAGGGAGGGGCAGCCCCAGCATTTT. This sequence encodes CASSIQDREGQPQHF.

Concerning this clonotype itself: A read error may produce the germline difference seen at one junction end. The chain couples TRBV12-3 or TRBV12-4 to TRBJ2-2; D is ambiguous. The CDR3 length is 13 residues. The CDR3 reads CVSSLISKGELFF. CDR3 nucleotide sequence: TGTGTCAGCAGTTTAATCTCTAAGGGGGAGCTGTTTTTT.

Notes on this clonotype: A read error may account for a junction end that differs from germline. The rearrangement uses TRBV6-5 and TRBJ2-5; 16 bases fit TRBD2. This CDR3 is 17 amino acids long. Germline loops: CDR1 MNHEY, CDR2 SVGAGI. This CDR3 is CASRTGTSGGAVETQYF. CDR3 bases: TGCGCCAGCAGGACCGGGACTAGCGGGGGGGCCGTGGAGACCCAGTACTTC.

The V call is TRBV14, the J call TRBJ2-1; the D gene is possibly TRBD2 (6 bases). The CDR3 contains 17 residues. The V end lost 1 base, the J end lost 3 bases, and 16 bases lay between the germline ends. Looked up from germline, CDR1 is SGHDN and CDR2 is FVKESK. In DNA form, the CDR3 reads TGTGCCAGCAGCCAAGCCCCACGGGGACTCTACTACAATGAGCAGTTCTTC. Its protein is CASSQAPRGLYYNEQFF.

This clonotype showed up just a few times. V and J are TRBV20-1 and TRBJ1-4, with 10 bases lining up with TRBD1. Germline values: CDR1 DFQATT, CDR2 SNEGSKA (reference sequence). Trimming took 6 bases from V and 7 from J; bases not matched to a gene: 8. The CDR3 length is 14 residues. The CDR3 reads CSAIRQGAREKLFF. CDR3 DNA sequence: TGCAGTGCCATTCGACAGGGGGCGCGTGAAAAACTGTTTTTT.

The gene calls are TRBV25-1 and TRBJ2-7; 7 bases align to TRBD1. The CDR3 has 14 residues. Germline loops: CDR1 MGHDK, CDR2 SYGVNS. The V and J ends lost 6 bases and 3 bases, in that order; junction bases with no gene match: 8. The CDR3: CASSKGQPYYEQYF. As DNA, the CDR3 is TGTGCCAGCAGCAAGGGACAGCCGTACTACGAGCAGTACTTC.

This clonotype is judged medium-sized. This chain joins TRBV10-3 and TRBJ2-3, with 7 bases aligning to TRBD2. V trimming: 3 bases; J trimming: 1 base; junction bases outside the gene matches: 7. Germline V CDR1 and CDR2: ENHRY, SYGVKD. This CDR3 is 16 amino acids long. This CDR3 is CAISEGAAGRTDTQYF. CDR3 coding DNA: TGTGCCATCAGTGAAGGTGCAGCGGGGCGCACAGATACGCAGTATTTT.

This clonotype is categorized as medium-sized. The V and J genes are TRBV19 and TRBJ1-1; D gene ambiguous. CDR3 length: 14 amino acids. Deletions cut 5 bases from V and 10 bases from J, with 20 bases between. Germline loops: CDR1 LNHDA, CDR2 SQIVND (reference sequence). In DNA form, the CDR3 reads TGTGCCAGTAGTTCCGCCCTAACCGAGCGGGCAGCTTTCTTT. Its protein product is CASSSALTERAAFF.

In this sample, this clonotype turned up many times. The V gene is TRBV30, the J gene TRBJ1-6, with a tentative D call TRBD1 (5 bases). Per germline, CDR1 GTSNPN and CDR2 SVGIG (reference sequence). CDR3 length equals 15 residues. V gave up 0 bases and J gave up 8 bases, with 14 bases separating them. CDR3 bases: TGTGCCTGGAGTGTAAACGCAGGGTCGGATTCACCCCTCCACTTT. Its translation: CAWSVNAGSDSPLHF.

By proportion, this clonotype is medium-sized. The rearrangement uses TRBV6-1 and TRBJ2-5, with D possibly TRBD1 on 6 matching bases. This CDR3 is 15 amino acids long. V was trimmed by 1 base and J by 3 bases, leaving 12 bases between them. Germline V CDR1 and CDR2: MNHNS, SASEGT. In nucleotides, the CDR3 is TGTGCCAGCAGTGAAGGTGTTGGACAGAAAGAGACCCAGTACTTC. This codes for CASSEGVGQKETQYF.

The CDR3 reads CASSSQGYQPQHF. The CDR3 nucleotides are TGTGCCAGCAGTTCACAGGGGTATCAGCCCCAGCATTTT. The rearrangement uses TRBV28 and TRBJ1-5; TRBD1 matches 7 bases. V shed 4 bases and J 5 bases; nucleotides not matched to a gene: 2. Germline V lookup: CDR1 MDHEN, CDR2 SYDVKM. The CDR3 runs 13 residues.

In this sample, this clonotype turned up a few times. The chain is built from TRBV7-9 and TRBJ1-2, with no clear D. The CDR3 has 12 amino acids. The V end was cut by 5 bases, the J end by 8 bases, with 12 bases between. The germline gives CDR1 SEHNR, CDR2 FQNEAQ (reference sequence). The DNA for the CDR3 is TGTGCCAGCAGCCCGACCAGCGGAGGCTACACCTTC. Translated: CASSPTSGGYTF.